This is a list of T cell receptor beta chains from one sample in a study of cytomegalovirus exposure and HLA in healthy donors. Produced via immunoSEQ multiplex PCR; TCRdb's table is partial and in-frame only. The table has 150,000 to 200,000 clones, about 9.4% seen once. Sequenced sample: PBMCs. The receptors originated from a woman younger than 45 in good health and CMV-seropositive. The CDR3 runs from the conserved cysteine through the conserved F or W. The D gene is left open where the match is weak. Rows give clone size only sometimes, using once, few, many, or a class for an expanded clone.

D,J,V,size,CDR3,DNA
NA,TRBJ2-7,TRBV7-2,few,CASSFPGLLSYEQYF,TGTGCCAGCAGCTTCCCGGGACTCCTCTCCTACGAGCAGTACTTC
TRBD1,TRBJ1-4,TRBV7-2,NA,CASSTDRGGEKLFF,TGTGCCAGCAGCACCGACAGGGGTGGTGAAAAACTGTTTTTT
NA,TRBJ2-7,TRBV19,NA,CASSIAGVYEQYF,TGTGCCAGTAGTATCGCCGGGGTTTACGAGCAGTACTTC
TRBD1,TRBJ2-7,TRBV29-1,few,CSVIQGAYEQYF,TGCAGCGTTATCCAGGGGGCCTACGAGCAGTACTTC
TRBD2,TRBJ2-3,TRBV30,NA,CAWSVIRLAGAKDTQYF,TGTGCCTGGAGTGTCATTCGGCTAGCGGGAGCAAAAGATACGCAGTATTTT
NA,TRBJ1-2,TRBV29-1,NA,CSVGTGTYGYTF,TGCAGCGTTGGAACAGGGACCTACGGCTACACCTTC
TRBD2,TRBJ2-7,TRBV5-1,NA,CASSPEGGLVYYEQYF,TGCGCCAGCAGCCCGGAGGGGGGACTAGTATACTACGAGCAGTACTTC
NA,TRBJ2-2,TRBV5-1,NA,CASSLEATGELFF,TGCGCCAGCAGCTTGGAAGCCACCGGGGAGCTGTTTTTT
TRBD2,TRBJ2-1,TRBV10-1,NA,CASSDGTVPSGRKAEQFF,TGCGCCAGCAGTGACGGGACAGTGCCTAGCGGGAGAAAGGCTGAGCAGTTCTTC
NA,TRBJ1-1,TRBV2,few,CASKEQESFRAFF,TGTGCCAGCAAAGAACAGGAATCCTTTCGGGCTTTCTTT
NA,TRBJ2-5,TRBV5-1,few,CASSLPGRETQYF,TGCGCCAGCAGCTTACCAGGCCGAGAGACCCAGTACTTC
NA,TRBJ1-4,TRBV7-9,NA,CASSLREKLFF,TGTGCCAGCAGTTTACGGGAAAAACTGTTTTTT
NA,TRBJ1-1,TRBV10-1,NA,CASSEGQSNTEAFF,TGCGCCAGCAGTGAAGGACAGTCGAACACTGAAGCTTTCTTT
TRBD2,TRBJ2-3,TRBV9,few,CASSVGGGGGTDTQYF,TGTGCCAGCAGCGTAGGTGGCGGGGGGGGCACAGATACGCAGTATTTT
TRBD2,TRBJ2-7,TRBV5-1,few,CASSLMASGKPSYEQYF,TGCGCCAGCAGCTTGATGGCTAGCGGTAAACCCTCCTACGAGCAGTACTTC
NA,TRBJ2-7,TRBV12-5,few,CASGPHTGEQYF,TGTGCTAGTGGCCCACATACAGGCGAGCAGTACTTC
NA,TRBJ2-7,TRBV12-5,few,CASALGLEQYF,TGTGCTAGTGCCCTGGGGCTTGAGCAGTACTTC
NA,TRBJ2-5,TRBV5-1,few,CASSHSEGPQETQYF,TGCGCCAGCAGCCACTCGGAGGGGCCCCAAGAGACCCAGTACTTC
TRBD2,TRBJ2-7,TRBV5-1,NA,CASKRSGSADEQYF,TGCGCCAGCAAGCGTAGCGGGAGCGCGGACGAGCAGTACTTC
TRBD1,TRBJ2-2,TRBV2,NA,CASGQGPGELFF,TGTGCCAGCGGACAGGGACCCGGGGAGCTGTTTTTT
TRBD2,TRBJ2-1,TRBV9,few,CASSSRLANYNEQFF,TGTGCCAGCAGCTCTCGACTAGCTAATTACAATGAGCAGTTCTTC
TRBD1,TRBJ2-1,TRBV29-1,few,CSVESPDRVSYNEQFF,TGCAGCGTTGAATCGCCGGACAGGGTGTCTTACAATGAGCAGTTCTTC
TRBD1,TRBJ1-5,TRBV6-1,few,CASRGRTGFNQPQHF,TGTGCCAGCAGAGGAAGGACAGGGTTCAATCAGCCCCAGCATTTT
NA,TRBJ2-7,TRBV19,NA,CASSIGGLSSYEQYF,TGTGCCAGTAGTATCGGGGGGCTATCCTCCTACGAGCAGTACTTC
TRBD2,TRBJ2-2,TRBV6-1,few,CASSERLAGQVLTGELFF,TGTGCCAGCAGTGAAAGACTAGCGGGACAGGTGCTCACCGGGGAGCTGTTTTTT
NA,TRBJ2-3,TRBV14,few,CASSQGGYGVTQYF,TGTGCCAGCAGCCAAGGGGGCTATGGGGTTACGCAGTATTTT
NA,TRBJ1-3,TRBV7-9,NA,CASSSTGMGSDTIYF,TGTGCCAGCAGCTCAACAGGGATGGGATCGGACACCATATATTTT
NA,TRBJ1-1,TRBV27,NA,CASSTLNTEAFF,TGTGCCAGCAGTACACTGAACACTGAAGCTTTCTTT
TRBD1,TRBJ1-2,TRBV6-1,few,CASSEGGQVGYTF,TGTGCCAGCAGTGAAGGGGGACAGGTTGGCTACACCTTC
NA,TRBJ2-1,TRBV29-1,few,CSVSVHEQFF,TGCAGCGTTTCGGTCCATGAGCAGTTCTTC
NA,TRBJ1-1,TRBV9,NA,CASSVEGVGEGSTTEAFF,TGTGCCAGCAGCGTAGAGGGGGTGGGGGAAGGGTCCACCACTGAAGCTTTCTTT
NA,TRBJ1-1,TRBV5-1,NA,CASSNGFRGGMNTEAFF,TGCGCCAGCAGCAACGGTTTCAGGGGAGGGATGAACACTGAAGCTTTCTTT
TRBD2,TRBJ2-7,TRBV5-4,NA,CASSSGKGLAGLYEQYF,TGTGCCAGCAGCTCGGGAAAAGGACTAGCGGGACTCTACGAGCAGTACTTC
NA,TRBJ2-1,TRBV2,NA,CASDRDYEQFF,TGTGCCAGCGACAGGGACTATGAGCAGTTCTTC
NA,TRBJ2-3,TRBV27,few,CASSPTTSDTQYF,TGTGCCAGCAGTCCTACGACATCAGATACGCAGTATTTT
NA,TRBJ2-7,TRBV30,NA,CAWSQPRRVAKF,TGTGCCTGGAGTCAACCGAGGAGAGTGGCGAAGTTC
TRBD1,TRBJ1-2,TRBV18,NA,CASSPRTGGDVGGYTF,TGTGCCAGCTCACCCCGGACAGGGGGGGATGTAGGAGGCTACACCTTC
NA,TRBJ1-1,TRBV6-5,NA,CASSYSPGKAEAFF,TGTGCCAGCAGTTACTCGCCAGGGAAGGCTGAAGCTTTCTTT
TRBD2,TRBJ2-7,TRBV4-2,NA,CASSQGQRDAEGEQYF,TGTGCCAGCAGCCAAGGGCAGCGGGACGCTGAGGGGGAGCAGTACTTC
TRBD1,TRBJ2-7,TRBV12-5,NA,CASGLVLGTGTYEQYF,TGTGCTAGTGGTTTGGTACTGGGGACAGGCACCTACGAGCAGTACTTC
NA,TRBJ2-1,TRBV9,NA,CASSVVQQGNNEQFF,TGTGCCAGCAGCGTAGTTCAACAGGGTAACAATGAGCAGTTCTTC
TRBD1,TRBJ2-3,TRBV29-1,few,CSVWARRPDRGAGDTQYF,TGCAGCGTTTGGGCGCGGCGGCCTGACAGGGGGGCTGGAGATACGCAGTATTTT
NA,TRBJ2-5,TRBV5-1,NA,CASSFSGTPEPETQYF,TGCGCCAGCAGCTTCTCCGGGACACCGGAACCAGAGACCCAGTACTTC
NA,TRBJ1-1,TRBV5-4,NA,CASSEEQGTAEAFF,TGTGCCAGCAGCGAGGAGCAGGGAACGGCTGAAGCTTTCTTT
TRBD1,TRBJ1-2,TRBV5-4,NA,CASSSDRGPHGYTF,TGTGCCAGCAGCTCGGACAGGGGGCCTCATGGCTACACCTTC
TRBD2,TRBJ2-2,TRBV28,NA,CASSSHGGTPPYTGELFF,TGTGCCAGCAGTTCTCACGGGGGGACGCCCCCTTACACCGGGGAGCTGTTTTTT
NA,TRBJ2-1,TRBV29-1,NA,CSVGLLGTEQFF,TGCAGCGTTGGACTCCTCGGAACGGAGCAGTTCTTC
TRBD1,TRBJ2-7,TRBV19,NA,CASSISGTGYEQYF,TGTGCCAGTAGTATTTCCGGGACAGGGTACGAGCAGTACTTC
NA,TRBJ2-7,TRBV5-6,few,CASSLEIAGSYEQYF,TGTGCCAGCAGCTTGGAAATCGCAGGCTCCTACGAGCAGTACTTC
TRBD2,TRBJ2-2,TRBV5-1,NA,CASSPHPGLDVEELFF,TGCGCCAGTTCGCCCCACCCTGGACTAGATGTCGAGGAGCTGTTTTTT
TRBD1,TRBJ1-1,TRBV29-1,NA,CSALFPDRGITEAFF,TGCAGCGCCCTGTTCCCTGACAGGGGGATCACTGAAGCTTTCTTT